The clone carrying this T cell receptor (beta chain) occurred many times. The data were obtained in a study of early T cells in non-severe SARS-CoV-2 infection. Trimming pared 4 bases from V and 6 bases from J, leaving 10 bases between. Germline assignment: CDR1 LGHDT and CDR2 YNNKEL (reference sequence). CDR3 size: 13 residues. Via MiXCR, TCRdb re-called the 5' RACE reads, giving one row per CDR3 protein. The table records tens of thousands of distinct CDR3 sequences, less than 9.5% of them present only once. V is TRBV3-1 and J is TRBJ2-1; D is uncertain. The receptor was derived from an adult who was a healthcare worker with PCR-confirmed SARS-CoV-2 infection or an uninfected control (not recorded which). The source material was whole blood. The CDR3 nucleotides are TGTGCCAGCAGCCTACAGACTGTCAATGAGCAGTTCTTC. Residues: CASSLQTVNEQFF.